The 28 T cell receptor beta chains below were found in one sample sequenced in a study of technical replicates of blood from four donors. Only in-frame clones appear in the TCRdb table, and some are missing; sequencing was by immunoSEQ multiplex PCR. This sample carries about 12,000 clones, roughly 96% of them seen once, and the ten largest clones take approximately 6.3%. The sample consisted of PBMCs. The receptors were gathered from a human donor in good health.

This rearrangement joins TRBV4-1 to TRBJ2-7, with 7 bases aligning to TRBD1. Germline CDR1 and CDR2: MGHRA and YSYEKL. This CDR3 spans 16 amino acids. V lost 0 bases to trimming and J lost 3 bases; unmatched junction nucleotides: 8. In DNA, the CDR3 is TGCGCCAGCAGCCAAGATAGGCGACAGGGAGTCTACGAGCAGTACTTC. It codes for CASSQDRRQGVYEQYF.

This rearrangement joins TRBV28 to TRBJ2-2; D is undetermined. Germline lookup yields CDR1 MDHEN and CDR2 SYDVKM. V lost 3 bases and J 3 bases, leaving 5 bases between the germline ends. This CDR3 spans 13 amino acids. The CDR3 DNA sequence: TGTGCCAGCAGTTTTACACACACCGGGGAGCTGTTTTTT. This translates into CASSFTHTGELFF.

V usage is TRBV5-1 and J usage is TRBJ1-2; D may be TRBD1 (5 bases). Trimming stripped 6 bases from V and 8 bases from J, with 23 bases between. Germline V gene lookup returns CDR1 SGHRS and CDR2 YFSETQ. This CDR3 has 15 residues. Written as DNA, the CDR3 is TGCGCCAGCATTTCGAGATCGGAAGGGGCAGGAGGCTACACCTTC. Its translation: CASISRSEGAGGYTF.

V is TRBV5-1 and J is TRBJ2-1, with 9 bases fitting TRBD2. Germline loops: CDR1 SGHRS, CDR2 YFSETQ. CDR3 size: 15 residues. V was pared by 3 bases and J by 6 bases, with 7 bases of the junction left unmatched. CDR3 sequence (DNA): TGCGCCAGCAGCTCTATAGCGGGAGAGGCCAATGAGCAGTTCTTC. As protein: CASSSIAGEANEQFF. Based on the CDR3 plus reference TRBV5-1 and TRBJ2-1, the full variable domain is KAGVTQTPRYLIKTRGQQVTLSCSPISGHRSVSWYQQTPGQGLQFLFEYFSETQRNKGNFPGRFSGRQFSNSRSEMNVSTLELGDSALYLCASSSIAGEANEQFFGPGTRLTVL.

This chain links TRBV5-4 with TRBJ2-1; D is undetermined. The CDR3 length is 15 residues. Germline lookup yields CDR1 SGHNT and CDR2 YYREEE (reference sequence). Trimming removed 0 bases at V and 0 bases at J, with 7 bases between. The CDR3 region has the DNA TGTGCCAGCAGCTTGGGCGCGAGCTCCTACAATGAGCAGTTCTTC. Residues: CASSLGASSYNEQFF.

The CDR3 region is CASSIGLAGGNEQFF. The CDR3 nucleotides read TGTGCCAGTAGTATTGGACTAGCGGGAGGCAATGAGCAGTTCTTC. The genes are TRBV19 and TRBJ2-1, with TRBD2 matching 14 bases. The CDR3 runs 15 residues. Per the germline V gene, CDR1 is LNHDA and CDR2 is SQIVND (reference sequence). V lost 3 bases and J lost 6; bases outside the gene matches: 1.

V usage is TRBV5-4 and J usage is TRBJ2-5; a weak D match, TRBD2 (6 bases). This CDR3 comprises 14 residues. The V end was cut by 4 bases, the J end by 2 bases, with 12 bases between. Per germline, CDR1 SGHNT and CDR2 YYREEE (reference sequence). This CDR3 reads CASSRDSRQETQYF. The CDR3 bases are TGTGCCAGCAGCCGGGACTCGCGTCAAGAGACCCAGTACTTC.

This sequence joins TRBV19 and TRBJ1-1; D is uncertain. This CDR3 contains 13 residues. V gave up 5 bases and J gave up 5 bases, with 12 bases separating them. CDR1 LNHDA and CDR2 SQIVND come from the germline V gene (reference sequence). This CDR3 is CASSPSTETEAFF. In nucleotides, the CDR3 is TGTGCCAGTAGTCCGTCAACGGAGACTGAAGCTTTCTTT. The full variable domain, completed using reference TRBV19 and TRBJ1-1, is DGGITQSPKYLFRKEGQNVTLSCEQNLNHDAMYWYRQDPGQGLRLIYYSQIVNDFQKGDIAEGYSVSREKKESFPLTVTSAQKNPTAFYLCASSPSTETEAFFGQGTRLTVV.

The chain employs TRBV19 and TRBJ2-7, with 10 bases identical to TRBD2. This CDR3 is 15 amino acids long. The ends lost 5 bases at V and 2 bases at J; junction bases unmatched: 6. Germline CDR1 reads LNHDA; CDR2 reads SQIVND (reference sequence). CDR3 coding DNA: TGTGCCAGTAGTGCCACTAGCGGGAATGCCTACGAGCAGTACTTC. Protein: CASSATSGNAYEQYF.

V is TRBV5-1 and J is TRBJ2-5; the D is unclear. Germline V gives CDR1 SGHRS, CDR2 YFSETQ. This CDR3 has 13 amino acids. Deletions cut 1 base from V and 2 bases from J, with 6 bases between. The CDR3 is CASSLSVQETQYF. The DNA for the CDR3 is TGCGCCAGCAGCTTGTCGGTGCAAGAGACCCAGTACTTC.

This sequence joins TRBV25-1 and TRBJ2-1; D is unresolved. CDR3 length: 16 residues. Per the germline V gene, CDR1 is MGHDK and CDR2 is SYGVNS. V lost 8 bases to trimming and J lost 0 bases, with 17 bases between them. CDR3 loop: CASERRLSSSYNEQFF. Written as DNA, the CDR3 is TGTGCCAGCGAAAGGCGGCTGAGCAGCTCCTACAATGAGCAGTTCTTC.

This clone was found once. This chain links TRBV20-1 with TRBJ1-1; D might be TRBD1 (5 bases). Trimming pared 5 bases from V and 12 bases from J, leaving 13 bases between. The CDR3 extends over 10 amino acids. Germline V gene data show CDR1 as DFQATT and CDR2 as SNEGSKA (reference sequence). This chain's CDR3 is CSARGGRTFF. The CDR3, as DNA: TGCAGTGCTCGCGGGGGGAGGACTTTCTTT.

V gene TRBV4-2 combines with J gene TRBJ1-4; D unclear. The V and J ends lost 2 bases and 7 bases respectively, with 8 bases between them. The CDR3 runs to 13 residues. Germline lookup yields CDR1 LGHNA and CDR2 YNFKEQ. CDR3 DNA: TGTGCCAGCAGCCAAAGGGAGACTGAAAAACTGTTTTTT. It encodes CASSQRETEKLFF.

The V gene is TRBV2, the J gene TRBJ2-2; TRBD2 aligns across 10 bases. Germline V gene lookup returns CDR1 SNHLY and CDR2 FYNNEI. Trimming cost V 10 bases and J 4 bases; bases outside gene matches: 6. CDR3 length: 14 amino acids. The DNA of the CDR3 is TGTGCCACAGGACTAGCGGCACTCACCGGGGAGCTGTTTTTT. Amino acids: CATGLAALTGELFF.

This chain connects TRBV6-1 to TRBJ1-1; D might be TRBD1 (6 bases). The V end was cut by 5 bases, the J end by 12 bases, with 13 bases between. The CDR3 is made up of 11 amino acids. Germline V CDR1 and CDR2: MNHNS, SASEGT. This CDR3 reads CASSLGALPFF. CDR3 DNA: TGTGCCAGCAGTCTGGGGGCCCTTCCTTTCTTT.

V gene TRBV6-5 combines with J gene TRBJ2-5, with 8 bases matching TRBD2. Germline V gives CDR1 MNHEY, CDR2 SVGAGI. V shed 2 bases, J shed 5 bases, and the junction held 4 bases outside the gene matches. The CDR3 totals 14 residues. The CDR3 DNA reads TGTGCCAGCAGTTACGGGCGGGGGGCTGAGACCCAGTACTTC. It codes for CASSYGRGAETQYF.

The chain uses TRBV18 and TRBJ1-2; tentative D call: TRBD1 (6 bases). Germline-derived CDR1 and CDR2 are KGHSH and LQKENI. V was trimmed by 3 bases and J by 5 bases, leaving 7 bases between them. The CDR3 is 12 residues long. The CDR3 sequence is CASSPDSYGYTF. In DNA form, the CDR3 reads TGTGCCAGCTCACCGGACAGTTATGGCTACACCTTC.

This clone was seen a few times. V gene TRBV25-1 combines with J gene TRBJ2-7; possible D gene TRBD2, 5 bases. The CDR3 has 17 residues. Trimming pared 4 bases from V and 3 bases from J, leaving 22 bases between. Germline CDR1 is MGHDK and CDR2 is SYGVNS. CDR3 in DNA: TGTGCCAGCAGTGGAATCGCGTTAGCGCGAGGATTCTACGAGCAGTACTTC. It is translated as CASSGIALARGFYEQYF.

V gene TRBV28 combines with J gene TRBJ1-2; D not certain. Germline assignment: CDR1 MDHEN and CDR2 SYDVKM. Trimming cost V 1 base and J 3 bases, with 12 bases left between them. This CDR3 has 15 amino acids. In nucleotides, the CDR3 is TGTGCCAGCAGTTTATTGGTCAGTGAGGACTATGGCTACACCTTC. This codes for CASSLLVSEDYGYTF.

The V call is TRBV28, the J call TRBJ1-1; a weak D match, TRBD1 (6 bases). Germline V gene lookup returns CDR1 MDHEN and CDR2 SYDVKM. This CDR3 has 14 residues. Between the trimmed V and J ends, which lost 0 bases and 1 base, there was a span of 6 bases. CDR3 residues: CASSLWDRNTEAFF. In DNA, the CDR3 is TGTGCCAGCAGTTTATGGGACAGGAACACTGAAGCTTTCTTT. Full variable domain (missing parts from reference TRBV28 and TRBJ1-1): DVKVTQSSRYLVKRTGEKVFLECVQDMDHENMFWYRQDPGLGLRLIYFSYDVKMKEKGDIPEGYSVSREKKERFSLILESASTNQTSMYLCASSLWDRNTEAFFGQGTRLTVV.

The rearrangement links TRBV28 to TRBJ2-2; D remains ambiguous. The V and J ends lost 6 bases and 2 bases respectively, with 7 bases between them. The germline V gene encodes CDR1 MDHEN and CDR2 SYDVKM. The CDR3 extends over 13 amino acids. CDR3 in DNA: TGTGCCAGCAGGCACTCCAACACCGGGGAGCTGTTTTTT. Translation gives CASRHSNTGELFF.

The V call is TRBV10-3, the J call TRBJ2-7, with TRBD1 matching 8 bases. The CDR3 spans 14 residues. Germline V gene data show CDR1 as ENHRY and CDR2 as SYGVKD. The V and J ends lost 5 bases and 5 bases, in that order; junction bases with no gene match: 8. The CDR3: CAISTPDRDHEQYF. CDR3 in DNA: TGTGCCATCAGTACCCCGGACAGGGACCACGAGCAGTACTTC.

The chain links TRBV9 to TRBJ2-5; TRBD2 matches at 13 bases. CDR3 size: 17 residues. After removal of 4 bases from V and 3 bases from J, the junction contained 9 bases not matched to a gene. Germline loops: CDR1 SGDLS, CDR2 YYNGEE. CDR3 sequence (DNA): TGTGCCAGCAGCCGAAGGGGAGGGACTAGCGGGGAAGAGACCCAGTACTTC. Its protein product is CASSRRGGTSGEETQYF.

The chain carries TRBV27 and TRBJ2-3, with D maybe TRBD1 (6 bases). Germline-derived CDR1 and CDR2 are MNHEY and SMNVEV (reference sequence). CDR3 length equals 15 residues. The V gene lost 3 bases and the J gene lost 8 bases, with 18 bases spanning the gap. The CDR3 sequence is CASSFLQGPPFTQYF. CDR3 nucleotides: TGTGCCAGCAGTTTTTTACAGGGCCCACCTTTTACGCAGTATTTT.

The count of this clone is one. The rearrangement joins TRBV5-4 to TRBJ1-2; D ambiguous. From germline, CDR1 is SGHNT and CDR2 YYREEE (reference sequence). The CDR3 is 13 residues long. The ends were cut back, 3 bases at V and 10 bases at J, with 16 bases in the middle. As DNA, the CDR3 is TGTGCCAGCAGCTCGGGAGGGTCCCCAATCTACACCTTC. Translated, it gives CASSSGGSPIYTF.

The V gene is TRBV6-5, the J gene TRBJ2-5, with D possibly matching TRBD1 (6 bases). CDR1 MNHEY and CDR2 SVGAGI come from the germline V gene. The CDR3 contains 15 residues. Trimming shortened V by 5 bases and J by 5 bases, and 18 bases separated the two germline ends. Here the CDR3 reads CASSPRTERGETQYF. CDR3 bases: TGTGCCAGCAGTCCCCGGACAGAAAGAGGGGAGACCCAGTACTTC.

V and J are TRBV6-5 and TRBJ2-7; possibly TRBD1 for D (5 bases). CDR1 is MNHEY and CDR2 is SVGAGI in the germline V gene. The CDR3 is 14 residues long. V was pared by 4 bases and J by 0 bases, with 10 bases between. CDR3 nucleotide sequence: TGTGCCAGCAGTTTGACCAGGGACTCCTACGAGCAGTACTTC. This codes for CASSLTRDSYEQYF.

The chain is built from TRBV5-1 and TRBJ2-1; D is possibly TRBD2 (5 bases). This CDR3 region has 14 residues. The germline V and J ends were trimmed by 0 bases and 5 bases, with 9 bases remaining between them. Germline V gives CDR1 SGHRS, CDR2 YFSETQ. CDR3 nucleotides: TGCGCCAGCAGCTTGGGGACCGGGGACAATGAGCAGTTCTTC. It is translated as CASSLGTGDNEQFF. Full variable domain (outside the CDR3, taken from reference TRBV5-1 and TRBJ2-1): KAGVTQTPRYLIKTRGQQVTLSCSPISGHRSVSWYQQTPGQGLQFLFEYFSETQRNKGNFPGRFSGRQFSNSRSEMNVSTLELGDSALYLCASSLGTGDNEQFFGPGTRLTVL.